This TCR beta chain was profiled in a study of radiotherapy plus CTLA-4 blockade in lung cancer. Broader study findings: In blood, early T cell clone dynamics reportedly predicted response best, together with interferon-beta. Blood TCR clones of tumor origin expanded after radiotherapy plus ipilimumab.

To note about this clone: The antigen remains undetermined.

Sequencing used immunoSEQ multiplex PCR; TCRdb keeps in-frame clones, though not all of them. Of about 46,000 clones in the sample, approximately 80% were seen once. CDR1 is MRHNA and CDR2 is SNTAGT in the germline V gene. The ends were cut back, 4 bases at V and 7 bases at J, with 11 bases in the middle. The CDR3 is 13 residues long. This TCR derives from a human donor with non-small cell lung cancer whose response to radiotherapy plus ipilimumab could not be evaluated. The chain is built from TRBV6-4 and TRBJ2-1; possible D gene TRBD2, 6 bases. This specimen was peripheral blood, taken from a patient treated with radiotherapy plus ipilimumab. The CDR3 DNA follows: TGTGCCAGCAGTGGTTTACGGGGGAATGAGCAGTTCTTC. Amino acid sequence: CASSGLRGNEQFF.